The clone carrying this TCR delta chain was detected ten times or more. Its antigen is unknown. Given a far larger clone just one base away, this is likely a sequencing read error. Other nucleotide sequences from this sample produce the same CDR3. TCRdb processed the multiplex PCR reads again with the CATT caller. The sample contains around 46,000 delta-chain clones, 1.5% to 2% of which appear only once. In germline, CDR1 is TSWWSYY, CDR2 QGS. This CDR3 comprises 17 residues. The V segment lost 3 bases and the J segment 5 bases; nucleotides outside the gene matches: 13. The sample is drawn from a study of γδ T cells in repeated Plasmodium falciparum infection. Gammadelta T cells were flow-sorted from PBMC into Vgamma9/Vdelta2+ and Vdelta2-negative populations for bulk analysis. Study-wide results and limits: Many TCRgamma sequences overlapped between individuals in stable Vgamma9/Vdelta2+ repertoires.

This TCR derives from a pool of human donors (malaria-infected and uninfected, not separated). Sequencing was carried out using gamma-delta T cells from blood. The V and J genes are TRDV1 and TRDJ1; 9 positions match TRDD3. CDR3 sequence: CALGDISGGFLTDKLIF. Written as DNA, the CDR3 is TGTGCTCTTGGGGACATCTCTGGGGGATTCCTCACAGATAAACTCATCTTT.